A single sample is the source of the 9 T cell receptor beta chains below, sequenced in a study of blood T cell repertoires in COVID-19. The table came from immunoSEQ multiplex PCR; TCRdb's copy has only in-frame clones and leaves some out. The repertoire holds roughly 80,000 clones, with approximately 86% as singletons. The specimen sequenced was peripheral blood. The receptors derive from a woman aged 55-69 years with acute or convalescent COVID-19.

This chain connects TRBV11-3 to TRBJ2-7, with 8 nucleotides matching TRBD1. Germline lookup yields CDR1 SGHNT and CDR2 YENEEA. The CDR3 covers 13 residues. J gave up 6 bases and V 2 bases, and 3 bases lay outside the gene matches. CDR3 DNA: TGTGCCAGCAGCTTAAGGACAGGGACCGAGCAGTACTTC. Its translation: CASSLRTGTEQYF.

Only one count was recorded for this clone. The chain is built from TRBV18 and TRBJ2-5; D call uncertain. This CDR3 contains 14 residues. Germline V gene lookup returns CDR1 KGHSH and CDR2 LQKENI. V was cut by 0 bases and J by 0 bases, with 5 bases left in between. CDR3 region: CASSPPAHQETQYF. In DNA, the CDR3 is TGTGCCAGCTCACCACCGGCACACCAAGAGACCCAGTACTTC.

The chain links TRBV7-9 to TRBJ1-2; tentatively, D is TRBD1 (6 bases). V gave up 6 bases and J gave up 4 bases, with 24 bases separating them. The CDR3 totals 17 residues. CDR1 is SEHNR, CDR2 FQNEAQ, per germline (reference sequence). The CDR3 DNA is TGTGCCAGCAGACCCTTCTCACAGGGAGTCAGGCGCTATGGCTACACCTTC. It codes for CASRPFSQGVRRYGYTF.

The gene calls are TRBV2 and TRBJ1-6, with D tentatively TRBD1 (5 bases). The CDR3 is 13 amino acids. Trimming removed 1 base from V and 8 bases from J, with 6 bases in between. CDR1 and CDR2 (germline): SNHLY, FYNNEI. The CDR3 region is CASSEEGDSPLHF. DNA for the CDR3: TGTGCCAGCAGTGAAGAAGGGGATTCACCCCTCCACTTT.

In this sample, this clone turned up once. The chain links TRBV18 to TRBJ2-7; a possible D gene is TRBD1 (6 bases). The CDR3 spans 12 residues. V dropped 4 bases and J dropped 5 bases, with 9 bases sitting between them. Germline CDR1 KGHSH, CDR2 LQKENI. In nucleotides, the CDR3 is TGTGCCAGCTCACTAAACAGGGACGAGCAGTACTTC. Protein: CASSLNRDEQYF.

This clone was seen a single time. This chain links TRBV6-5 with TRBJ2-4, with D maybe TRBD2 (6 bases). The CDR3 spans 13 residues. Germline V gene data show CDR1 as MNHEY and CDR2 as SVGAGI. Trimming cost V 10 bases and J 0 bases, with 10 bases left between them. Here the CDR3 DNA reads TGTGCCACCACGGGACTAGCCAAAAACATTCAGTACTTC. This translates into CATTGLAKNIQYF.

J is TRBJ1-1 and V is TRBV5-1; TRBD1 matches at 7 bases. From germline, CDR1 is SGHRS and CDR2 YFSETQ. V shed 4 bases, J shed 0 bases, and the junction held 3 bases outside the gene matches. This CDR3 is 14 amino acids long. CDR3 region: CASSVTGLNTEAFF. The CDR3 DNA follows: TGCGCCAGCAGCGTGACAGGGTTGAACACTGAAGCTTTCTTT.

V is TRBV6-6 and J is TRBJ2-1, with D tentatively TRBD1 (5 bases). Germline CDR1 reads MNHNY; CDR2 reads SVGAGI (reference sequence). The CDR3 covers 13 residues. Trimming stripped 5 bases from V and 9 bases from J, with 14 bases between. The CDR3 bases are TGTGCCAGCAGTCTACTCGGCACAGGTGAGCAGTTCTTC. This gives the protein CASSLLGTGEQFF.

The chain joins TRBV7-3 to TRBJ1-5; 8 bases fit TRBD1. CDR1 and CDR2 (germline): SGHTA, FQGTGA. The CDR3 runs 15 residues. V was pared by 5 bases and J by 0 bases, with 3 bases of the junction left unmatched. The CDR3 DNA sequence: TGTGCCAGCAGCACGACAGGGGATAGCAATCAGCCCCAGCATTTT. Protein: CASSTTGDSNQPQHF.